Described below is a single T cell receptor beta chain sequence and its context. The data were obtained in a study of T-cell reconstitution after alpha-beta-depleted transplantation in children. It was with unique molecular identifiers that the TCRbeta library was prepared. TCRdb independently ran MiXCR on the PCR reads; one entry per CDR3 protein. The sample carries 250,000 to 350,000 distinct CDR3 sequences, 9.9% recorded once. V gave up 5 bases and J gave up 8 bases, with 12 bases separating them. The CDR3 has 13 residues. The TCR comes from a human donor who donated a stem cell graft to a child with SCID. J is TRBJ1-4 and V is TRBV12-3 or TRBV12-4; possible D gene TRBD1, 5 bases. Specimen: PBMCs from the stem cell graft donor, collected from the stem cell graft. CDR3 loop: CASSRRSGEKLFF. CDR3 sequence (DNA): TGTGCCAGCAGTCGACGATCAGGGGAAAAACTGTTTTTT.